The clone carrying this T cell receptor (beta chain) showed up many times. This sample is drawn from a study of shared clonotypes between healthy human individuals. Germline V lookup: CDR1 SGHTA, CDR2 FQGTGA. The trim removed 2 bases at V and 3 bases at J, leaving 10 bases unmatched. The CDR3 is made up of 17 amino acids. TCRdb's table, derived via immunoSEQ multiplex PCR, lists solely in-frame clones and lacks some. The table has about 500,000 clones, approximately 80% seen once. This rearrangement joins TRBV7-3 to TRBJ2-3; 8 nucleotides line up with TRBD2. The TCR originated in a woman aged 40 to 50 in good health. Some clones in this sample may be carry-over from other donors' samples. Sequences were obtained from PBMCs. The CDR3 region is CASSLRVAGGGTDTQYF. The DNA for the CDR3 is TGTGCCAGCAGCTTACGGGTGGCGGGAGGAGGGACAGATACGCAGTATTTT.